This section outlines one T cell receptor beta chain sequence together with its context. Its antigen is unknown. A junction end diverges from the germline sequence, so it may reflect a read error. The data originate from a study of T cell responses to AZD1222 COVID-19 vaccine (TCRdb year 2021). About the study as a whole: A total of more than 230 trial participants underwent TCR sequencing, of whom under 220 had received two doses of AZD1222 and approximately 26 had received two doses of the MenACWY control vaccine. Trial participants were enrolled by age into 18-55, 56-69 and 70-plus year subgroups, with roughly 150, 30 and 60 TCR-sequenced participants respectively. Summary of the overall study and its limitations: After two AZD1222 doses, spike-specific TCR breadth and depth were significantly higher than at day 0 and than in MenACWY recipients. Conclusions about previously exposed vaccinees were limited because only six AZD1222 recipients were SARS-CoV-2 seropositive at baseline. Vaccine-associated CD4 TCRs spanned the whole spike protein, with dominant responses in regions 160-218 and 743-854. Reportedly, almost half of the unique spike-specific TCRs recognized epitopes lying outside the regions that are mutated in the B.1.351 and B.1.1.7 variants. Participants were mostly white British and included more females than males, and it was suggested by the authors that clonal diversity may have been underestimated. Because no day 14 peak-response samples were available, the repertoires could be characterized only after the peak T cell response. In the small 56-69-year group, the increase in depth fell short of significance, most likely because of low power.

Its CDR3 holds 15 amino acids, cysteine through phenylalanine. Only the CDR3 DNA is retained, 45 bases long and in frame from the first base. Taken from the germline V gene (reference sequence), the CDR1 and CDR2 loops are SSHAT and FNYEAQ. The CDR3 regions of human TCRbeta chains were analyzed by immunosequencing. Turning to the authors' computational methods: TCRs in the repertoires were compared against a reference library of SARS-CoV-2-specific TCRs that had been generated with the MIRA antigen-specificity platform. Breadth meant the fraction of unique TCRs that were SARS-CoV-2-associated, whereas depth meant the fraction of total T cells that were SARS-CoV-2-associated. Using the MIRA data, every spike-specific TCR was mapped to the spike region that the TCR reacted to and assigned to either a CD4 or a CD8 class. Log10-transformed breadth and depth values were compared by one-way ANOVA with Sidak's multiple comparisons tests. Sourced from immuneACCESS, this table was stored by TCRdb with only in-frame sequences that have V and J called. A share of the clones is absent; for the studies checked, an unresolved V gene accounts for under half, and the remainder has no known explanation. V and J calls and clone size come straight from that table; D and trimming were deduced from the DNA. Present in this sample are under 200,000 clones, roughly 88% of which were seen just once. More than 4% of the sample goes to the ten largest clones.

Taken with the paper, the label for time point translates to: about 28 days (+/-7) after the second vaccine dose. Because spike-specific TCR depth and breadth did not differ between the two schedules, AZD1222 recipients who got a second dose at roughly 4 weeks were pooled with those who got a second dose at roughly 12 weeks. Samples from vaccinated people were obtained from the UK trials COV001 and COV002, which included a single-blind randomized controlled phase 2/3 trial of AZD1222 (ChAdOx1 nCoV-19) in healthy adults. For TCRbeta chain sequencing, PBMC samples were collected from trial participants at day 0 and at day 28 after the second dose.

The chain is made from TRBV7-7 and TRBJ2-2, with TRBD1 perhaps the D gene, on 5 matching bases. The TCR sequence derives from an adult who received the AZD1222 COVID-19 vaccine. Sequenced here: peripheral blood, sampled 28 days after the second AZD1222 dose. The base sequence is TGTGCTAGCAGCCCTCAGGTCCAGGGCACCGGGGAGCTGTTTTTT. The translation is CASSPQVQGTGELFF.